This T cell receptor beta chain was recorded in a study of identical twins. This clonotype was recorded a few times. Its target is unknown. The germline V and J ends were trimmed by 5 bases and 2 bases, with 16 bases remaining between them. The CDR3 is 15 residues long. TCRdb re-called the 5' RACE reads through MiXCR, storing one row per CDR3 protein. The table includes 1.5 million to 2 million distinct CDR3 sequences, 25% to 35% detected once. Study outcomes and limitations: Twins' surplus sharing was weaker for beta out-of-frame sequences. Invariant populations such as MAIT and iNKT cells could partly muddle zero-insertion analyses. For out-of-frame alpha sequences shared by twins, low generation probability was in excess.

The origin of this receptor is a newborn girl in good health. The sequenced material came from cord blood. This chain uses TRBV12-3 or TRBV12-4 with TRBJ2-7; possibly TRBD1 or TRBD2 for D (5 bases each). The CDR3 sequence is CASSPPRGRPYEQYF. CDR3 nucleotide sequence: TGTGCCAGCAGTCCCCCTCGGGGCAGGCCCTACGAGCAGTACTTC.